The sequence of this TCR beta chain was determined in a study of a mutant IDH1 vaccine in newly diagnosed glioma. The wider study: Vaccination of patients was performed eight times, in weeks 1, 3, 5, 7, 11, 15, 19 and 23. Vaccine administration was initiated 4-6 weeks following radiotherapy alone, or with temozolomide cycles. Previous treatment comprised radiotherapy, temozolomide, or both, mostly both. Study-wide points: Pseudoprogression appeared unlinked to shifts in leading peripheral T cell clonotypes.

On this clone: Its antigen is not identified.

V lost 3 bases to trimming and J lost 1 base, with 13 bases between them. Looked up from germline, CDR1 is MDHEN and CDR2 is SYDVKM. This CDR3 contains 15 residues. Regarding time point: week 11, during vaccination. Vaccination comprised doses that each held 300 ug of mutant IDH1 20-mer peptide, plus topical imiquimod. TCRdb's table, derived via immunoSEQ multiplex PCR, lists solely in-frame clones and lacks some. The sample holds tens of thousands of clones, 90% to 95% seen once. V and J are TRBV28 and TRBJ2-7; D assignment may be TRBD1 or TRBD2 (6 bases each). This receptor was identified in a man between 45 and 60 years old with glioma. Sequenced material: PBMCs, taken from a glioma patient whose treatment included an IDH1 peptide vaccine. This CDR3 is CASSFIRGPSYEQYF. CDR3 coding DNA: TGTGCCAGCAGTTTCATCCGGGGGCCGTCCTACGAGCAGTACTTC.